This T cell receptor (beta chain) was identified during a study of PD-1 blockade in classical Hodgkin lymphoma. Study results and caveats: After ASCT, patients who started nivolumab under 1 year later were excluded.

On this clone itself: Its antigen remains unknown.

Every single patient, without exception, relapsed after autologous stem cell transplantation, and brentuximab vedotin exposure varied. Reported best responses ranged across complete response, partial response or progressive disease. This table comes from immunoSEQ multiplex PCR, and its TCRdb copy is limited to in-frame clones, with some not included. The sample has 35,000 or so clones, 69% seen once. The TCR comes from a human donor with classical Hodgkin lymphoma. The material sequenced was peripheral blood mononuclear cells (PBMCs), taken before the second cycle of nivolumab.

The CDR3 here is CASSESGGFGYTF. In DNA, the CDR3 is TGTGCCAGCAGTGAATCTGGGGGGTTTGGCTACACCTTC. The chain links TRBV6-1 to TRBJ1-2; D is possibly TRBD1 (5 bases). V gave up 2 bases and J gave up 7 bases, with 11 bases separating them. Per germline, CDR1 MNHNS and CDR2 SASEGT. The CDR3 length is 13 residues.